The entry below describes one T cell receptor (beta chain). The target of this receptor is not known. No base qualities exist here, and no much larger clone lies one base off it. Using the deep immunoSEQ assay, multiplex PCR amplified TCR CDR3 regions from genomic DNA. Extracted genomic DNA from each cell subset was spread evenly across all wells of several immunoSEQ 96-well plates, with each plate serving as a replicate. For sorted subsets, each replicate PCR was loaded with 200 ng genomic DNA, equivalent to 25,000 to 30,000 T cell genomes. Purified libraries were measured with a Qubit 3.0 fluorometer, size-checked on a Bioanalyzer 2100, and measured again with the KAPA Library Quantification kit. Each immunoSEQ 96-well plate was sequenced on its own single-read 150-cycle Illumina NextSeq 550 flow cell. Per the original workflow: Because the immunoSEQ output held only junctional sequences and lacked quality scores, the filtering could not match the filtering applied to full-length reads. Sequences were annotated with PyIR, a Python wrapper for IgBLAST v1.9, and V/J genes and CDR3 were assigned using IMGT germline references. Any read was removed if the V/J assignment was weak (E-value above 1e-6), the CDR3 was missing, or the read contained stop codons, out-of-frame junctions, or ambiguous translated residues. A V3J clonotype was defined by an identical inferred V gene, J gene, and CDR3 amino acid sequence. The percentage overlap between two repertoires was calculated by dividing the number of shared unique clonotypes by the size of the smaller repertoire. RTK rarefaction, the Chao1 estimator, and Recon v2.1 estimates of unobserved clonotypes were used to assess repertoire richness. For all TCRbeta clonotypes obtained by the gDNA method from several donors, generation probabilities were computed with OLGA. TCRdb stores this immuneACCESS table with in-frame sequences only. Part of the clones is absent; in the studies checked, under half of the shortfall reflects unresolved V genes, and no reason is known for the rest. From that table come the V and J calls and clone size; the DNA was used to work out D and trimming. This sample comprises roughly 410,000 clones, around 96% of them detected only once. Of the sample, 0.32% falls within the top ten clones.

The donors were healthy, HIV-negative adults with no recently reported acute infections or vaccinations. All donors were Caucasian adults living in Nashville, Tennessee, USA. CD8 memory samples combined magnetically selected CD45RO+ cells with CCR7-negative CD45RA+ effector memory (TemRA) cells. Blood was obtained by leukapheresis, after which PBMCs were separated by Ficoll-Histopaque density gradient centrifugation and cryopreserved in liquid nitrogen vapor phase. Analytical flow cytometry was used to check the purity and quantity of every magnetically sorted T cell population. Genomic DNA was isolated from every sorted fraction and measured by UV absorbance on a Nanodrop 2000c. These data come from a study of shared clonotypes between healthy human individuals (dated by TCRdb to 2018 to 2020). Background for the entire study: Two women and a few men aged 18 to 49 years were included in the cohort. The study deeply sequenced blood TCR repertoires of about 5 healthy adults to estimate repertoire size and the extent of clonotype sharing between individuals. For each donor, three plates each were used for CD4 naive and CD4 memory, two plates were used for CD8 naive, and one plate was used for CD8 memory. To increase sequencing depth and limit assay-specific biases, different laboratories used diverse techniques to prepare libraries and sequence TCR repertoires. Per donor, leukapheresis produced somewhere between about 0.9 and 10 billion PBMCs.

Study-level results and caveats: Incomplete sequencing was indicated by rarefaction of sorted-subset datasets, despite the large sequencing depth. The small number of donors limited the genetic and exposure-history diversity represented. Sampling was restricted to blood, and TCR repertoires in tissues likely differ from the TCR repertoires found in blood. Higher generation probabilities were observed for clonotypes shared by all four sorted-subset donors than for non-shared clonotypes. Naive subsets generally had larger estimated clonotype richness than memory subsets did. Pairwise subsampling indicated that sequencing depth was expected to affect the degree of clonotype sharing among donors. About 5% of naive CD4, around 4% of naive CD8, roughly 2.4% of memory CD4, and over 0.35% of memory CD8 clonotypes were shared across a few donors.

Trimming removed 10 bases from V and 5 bases from J, leaving 15 bases between the germline ends. Counted from cysteine to phenylalanine, this CDR3 has 12 amino acids. CDR3 DNA is the only sequence kept; it has 36 bases, read in frame from the first base. From a lookup of the germline V gene, CDR1 and CDR2 are MNHNS and SASEGT. Sequencing was done on a sample of memory CD8+ T cells sorted from blood. What this sample's cell subset or site label stands for: CD45RO+ cells pooled with CCR7-negative TemRA cells. The clonotype originates from a man aged 30 to 39 in good health. The chain employs TRBV6-1 and TRBJ2-7; D gene: possibly TRBD2, on 5 matching bases. The DNA sequence is given as TGTGCCACGAAAACTAGTCTCGACGAGCAGTACTTC. Its translation is CATKTSLDEQYF.